The 18 T cell receptor beta chains presented below share a single source sample, sequenced in a study of blood T cell repertoires in COVID-19. Assay used: immunoSEQ multiplex PCR; TCRdb lists only in-frame clones, some missing. The sample contains some 330,000 clones, approximately 84% of which appear only once. Sequences were obtained from PBMCs or T cells enriched from blood (not recorded which). The receptors were gathered from a man aged 25-45 years who had recovered from COVID-19.

This clone appeared once. The J gene is TRBJ2-5, the V gene TRBV19, with D maybe TRBD2 (6 bases). The CDR3 sequence is 14 residues long. Trimming took 7 bases from V and 0 from J, leaving 12 bases between them. Per the germline V gene, CDR1 is LNHDA and CDR2 is SQIVND (reference sequence). The CDR3 coding sequence is TGTGCCAGTAATTGGGGAGGCTACCAAGAGACCCAGTACTTC. Translation gives CASNWGGYQETQYF.

The chain uses TRBV5-4 and TRBJ2-5; TRBD2 might be the D (7 bases). V was pared by 7 bases and J by 2 bases, with 15 bases between. Germline loops: CDR1 SGHNT, CDR2 YYREEE (reference sequence). The CDR3 totals 14 residues. Here the CDR3 reads CASSTAGAQETQYF. As DNA, the CDR3 is TGTGCCAGCTCCACTGCGGGGGCACAAGAGACCCAGTACTTC. The entire variable domain, with the rest obtained from reference TRBV5-4 and TRBJ2-5, is as follows: ETGVTQSPTHLIKTRGQQVTLRCSSQSGHNTVSWYQQALGQGPQFIFQYYREEENGRGNFPPRFSGLQFPNYSSELNVNALELDDSALYLCASSTAGAQETQYFGPGTRLLVL.

The chain has TRBV6-4 and TRBJ1-1; TRBD1 matches at 8 bases. The CDR3 has 15 residues. With V trimmed by 6 bases and J by 3 bases, 9 bases remained unmatched. Germline V gene sequence: CDR1 MRHNA, CDR2 SNTAGT. The CDR3 protein is CASRNSGQDYTEAFF. The CDR3 bases are TGTGCCAGCAGAAACTCGGGACAGGATTACACTGAAGCTTTCTTT.

The chain combines TRBV9 with TRBJ1-5; D might be TRBD1 (6 bases). The CDR3 consists of 14 residues. The V gene's germline CDR1 is SGDLS and CDR2 YYNGEE. Trimming cost V 4 bases and J 4 bases, with 12 bases left between them. The CDR3 loop reads CASSKQGGNQPQHF. The CDR3 DNA sequence: TGTGCCAGCAGCAAACAGGGTGGGAATCAGCCCCAGCATTTT.

The V and J genes are TRBV12-3 or TRBV12-4 and TRBJ1-2; D may be TRBD1 (5 bases). The CDR3 contains 13 residues. V was cut by 5 bases and J by 8 bases, with 15 bases left in between. Written as DNA, the CDR3 is TGTGCCAGCAGTCCCATCGGGGGGGGAGGCTACACCTTC. This codes for CASSPIGGGGYTF.

The gene calls are TRBV5-6 and TRBJ2-5, with D perhaps TRBD1 (5 bases). Germline lookup yields CDR1 SGHDT and CDR2 YYEEEE. The CDR3 spans 16 residues. V was trimmed by 1 base and J by 4 bases, leaving 17 bases between them. CDR3: CASSLNSNSRGETQYF. In DNA form, the CDR3 reads TGTGCCAGCAGCTTGAATTCGAATTCTAGGGGAGAGACCCAGTACTTC.

This chain uses TRBV11-2 with TRBJ2-1, with 7 bases fitting TRBD1. V lost 5 bases and J lost 3; bases outside the gene matches: 7. The CDR3 totals 15 residues. Germline lookup yields CDR1 SGHAT and CDR2 FQNNGV. The CDR3 sequence is CASSPPGTVYNEQFF. The CDR3 coding sequence is TGTGCCAGCAGCCCCCCAGGGACAGTCTACAATGAGCAGTTCTTC.

V is TRBV18 and J is TRBJ2-2; 10 nucleotides agree with TRBD1. The CDR3 length is 17 residues. In germline, CDR1 is KGHSH, CDR2 LQKENI. V shed 1 base, J shed 3 bases, and the junction held 5 bases outside the gene matches. The CDR3 reads CASSPRSGTGDTGELFF. Written as DNA, the CDR3 is TGTGCCAGCTCACCACGCTCCGGGACAGGGGACACCGGGGAGCTGTTTTTT.

The rearrangement links TRBV5-1 to TRBJ1-1; 9 nucleotides agree with TRBD1. The germline V gene encodes CDR1 SGHRS and CDR2 YFSETQ. V dropped 2 bases and J dropped 0; count of bases not matched to a gene: 5. The CDR3 runs 16 residues. CDR3 DNA sequence: TGCGCCAGCAGCTTAAGGACAGGGGCCATGAACACTGAAGCTTTCTTT. Translating it yields CASSLRTGAMNTEAFF.

This chain connects TRBV19 to TRBJ1-5; TRBD1 agrees at 11 bases. Trimming took 10 bases from V and 0 from J; bases not matched to a gene: 11. The CDR3 contains 17 residues. The V gene's germline CDR1 is LNHDA and CDR2 SQIVND (reference sequence). CDR3 sequence (DNA): TGTGCCACCCGAGGGACAGGGGGATTTCATAGCAATCAGCCCCAGCATTTT. It specifies CATRGTGGFHSNQPQHF.

This chain joins TRBV4-1 and TRBJ1-4, with D tentatively TRBD1 (5 bases). This CDR3 is built from 15 residues. Between the trimmed V and J ends, which lost 0 bases and 7 bases, there was a span of 12 bases. The germline gives CDR1 MGHRA, CDR2 YSYEKL. The CDR3, as DNA: TGCGCCAGCAGCCAAGAGGGGGGTTTAGTTGAAAAACTGTTTTTT. Amino acid sequence: CASSQEGGLVEKLFF.

The rearrangement uses TRBV29-1 and TRBJ2-1; 9 bases map to TRBD2. Per the germline V gene, CDR1 is SQVTM and CDR2 is ANQGSEA. This CDR3 is 14 amino acids long. J lost 7 bases, V lost 3 bases, and 7 bases had no gene match. CDR3 loop: CSVEGRGGRNEQFF. The CDR3 nucleotides read TGCAGCGTTGAGGGGCGGGGGGGCCGTAATGAGCAGTTCTTC.

The chain is built from TRBV5-8 and TRBJ1-5, with D unclear. Germline V gene sequence: CDR1 SGHTS, CDR2 YDEGEE. This CDR3 spans 17 amino acids. Trimming left V 0 bases short and J 0 bases short, with 13 bases between. The CDR3 loop is CASSLGKMAVSNQPQHF. The CDR3 DNA reads TGTGCCAGCAGCTTGGGGAAAATGGCGGTTAGCAATCAGCCCCAGCATTTT.

The genes are TRBV11-2 and TRBJ1-2; D not certain. The CDR3 length is 13 residues. Trimming left V 5 bases short and J 8 bases short, with 15 bases between. The V gene's germline CDR1 is SGHAT and CDR2 FQNNGV. The CDR3 region has the DNA TGTGCCAGCAGCCAAGGCGCAAGAGGAGGCTACACCTTC. Amino acid sequence: CASSQGARGGYTF.

The J gene is TRBJ1-4, the V gene TRBV6-4; a weak D match, TRBD1 (5 bases). Trimming took 0 bases from V and 8 from J, leaving 10 bases between them. The V gene's germline CDR1 is MRHNA and CDR2 SNTAGT. CDR3 size: 14 residues. The CDR3, as DNA: TGTGCCAGCAGTGACTCGGGGGGTGGCGAAAAACTGTTTTTT. It specifies CASSDSGGGEKLFF.

V gene TRBV11-2 combines with J gene TRBJ1-6; no clear D. Trimming left V 1 base short and J 7 bases short, with 2 bases between. The CDR3 extends over 12 amino acids. Looked up from germline, CDR1 is SGHAT and CDR2 is FQNNGV. CDR3 coding DNA: TGTGCCAGCAGCTTAGCAAATTCACCCCTCCACTTT. This encodes CASSLANSPLHF.

This CDR3 is CASRETGGASRETQYF. CDR3 DNA: TGTGCCAGCAGGGAGACAGGGGGCGCGTCCCGAGAGACCCAGTACTTC. The chain links TRBV11-3 to TRBJ2-5; 10 bases match TRBD1. Germline V gene lookup returns CDR1 SGHNT and CDR2 YENEEA. The CDR3 is 16 amino acids. V dropped 6 bases and J dropped 4; count of bases not matched to a gene: 11.

This chain uses TRBV11-2 with TRBJ2-5, with TRBD2 as a possible D gene (5 bases). The germline V and J ends were trimmed by 1 base and 0 bases, with 9 bases remaining between them. The CDR3 has 15 residues. Germline V gene data show CDR1 as SGHAT and CDR2 as FQNNGV. CDR3 nucleotides: TGTGCCAGCAGCTTAGTGGCGGGCCACCAAGAGACCCAGTACTTC. Protein product: CASSLVAGHQETQYF.